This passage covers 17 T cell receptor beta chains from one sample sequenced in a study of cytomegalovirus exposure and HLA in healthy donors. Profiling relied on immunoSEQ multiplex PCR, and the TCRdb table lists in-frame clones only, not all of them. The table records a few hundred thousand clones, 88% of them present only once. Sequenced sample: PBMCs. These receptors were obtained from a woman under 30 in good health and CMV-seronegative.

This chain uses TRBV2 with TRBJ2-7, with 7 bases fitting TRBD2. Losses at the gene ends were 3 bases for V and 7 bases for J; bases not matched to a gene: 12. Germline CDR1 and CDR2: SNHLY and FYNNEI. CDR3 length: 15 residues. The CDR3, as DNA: TGTGCCAGCAGTGAGACCCTAGCGGAGGTGGGGGAGCAGTACTTC. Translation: CASSETLAEVGEQYF.

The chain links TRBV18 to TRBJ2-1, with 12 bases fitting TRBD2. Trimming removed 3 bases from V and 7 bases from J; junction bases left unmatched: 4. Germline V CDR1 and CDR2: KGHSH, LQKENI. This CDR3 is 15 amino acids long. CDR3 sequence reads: CASSPLAGGSNEQFF. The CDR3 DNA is TGTGCCAGCTCACCCCTAGCGGGAGGGAGTAATGAGCAGTTCTTC.

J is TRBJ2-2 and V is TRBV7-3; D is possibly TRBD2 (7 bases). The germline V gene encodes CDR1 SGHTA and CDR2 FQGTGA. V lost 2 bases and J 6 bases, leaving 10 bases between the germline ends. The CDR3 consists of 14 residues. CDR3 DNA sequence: TGTGCCAGCAGCTTACAGGGGAGGGCCGGGGAGCTGTTTTTT. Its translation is CASSLQGRAGELFF.

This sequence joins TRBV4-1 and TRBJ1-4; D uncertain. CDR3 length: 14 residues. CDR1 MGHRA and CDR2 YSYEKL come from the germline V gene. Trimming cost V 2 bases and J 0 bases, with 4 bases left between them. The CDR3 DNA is TGCGCCAGCAGCCAAATCGCAACTAATGAAAAACTGTTTTTT. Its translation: CASSQIATNEKLFF.

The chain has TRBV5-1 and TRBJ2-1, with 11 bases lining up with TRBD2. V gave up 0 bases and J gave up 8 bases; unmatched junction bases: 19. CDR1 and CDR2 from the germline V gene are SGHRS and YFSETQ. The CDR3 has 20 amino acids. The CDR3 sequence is CASSLASSGRTRIREYEQFF. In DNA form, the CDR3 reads TGCGCCAGCAGCTTGGCCTCTAGCGGGAGGACCCGAATCCGCGAATATGAGCAGTTCTTC.

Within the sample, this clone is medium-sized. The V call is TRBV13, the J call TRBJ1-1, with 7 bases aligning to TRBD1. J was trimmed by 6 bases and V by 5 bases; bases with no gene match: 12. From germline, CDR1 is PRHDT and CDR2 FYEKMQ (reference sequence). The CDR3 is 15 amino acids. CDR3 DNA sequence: TGTGCCAGCAGCCTACGACAGGGACTGAGGTCTGAAGCTTTCTTT. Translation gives CASSLRQGLRSEAFF.

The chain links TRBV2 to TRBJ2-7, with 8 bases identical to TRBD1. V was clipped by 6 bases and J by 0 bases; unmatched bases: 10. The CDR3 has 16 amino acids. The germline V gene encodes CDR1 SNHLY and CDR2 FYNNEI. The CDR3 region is CASSTGGWDSSYEQYF. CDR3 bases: TGTGCCAGCAGCACAGGGGGGTGGGACAGCTCCTACGAGCAGTACTTC.

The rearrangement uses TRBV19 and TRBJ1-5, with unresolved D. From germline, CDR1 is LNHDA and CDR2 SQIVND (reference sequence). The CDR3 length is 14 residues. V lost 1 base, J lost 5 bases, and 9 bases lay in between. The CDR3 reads CASSIGAQYQPQHF. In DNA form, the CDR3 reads TGTGCCAGTAGTATAGGGGCACAGTATCAGCCCCAGCATTTT. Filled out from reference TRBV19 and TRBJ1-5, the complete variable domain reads DGGITQSPKYLFRKEGQNVTLSCEQNLNHDAMYWYRQDPGQGLRLIYYSQIVNDFQKGDIAEGYSVSREKKESFPLTVTSAQKNPTAFYLCASSIGAQYQPQHFGDGTRLSIL.

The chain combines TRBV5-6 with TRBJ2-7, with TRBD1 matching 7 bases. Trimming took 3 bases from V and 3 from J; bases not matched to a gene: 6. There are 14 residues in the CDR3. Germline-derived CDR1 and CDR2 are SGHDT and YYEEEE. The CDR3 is CASSSGTVFYEQYF. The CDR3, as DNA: TGTGCCAGCAGCTCTGGGACAGTATTCTACGAGCAGTACTTC.

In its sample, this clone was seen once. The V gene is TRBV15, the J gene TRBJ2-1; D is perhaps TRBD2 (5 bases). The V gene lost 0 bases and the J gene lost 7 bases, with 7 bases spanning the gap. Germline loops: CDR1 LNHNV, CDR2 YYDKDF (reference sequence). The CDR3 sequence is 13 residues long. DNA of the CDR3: TGTGCCACCAGCAGAGATGGCGGGAATGAGCAGTTCTTC. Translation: CATSRDGGNEQFF.

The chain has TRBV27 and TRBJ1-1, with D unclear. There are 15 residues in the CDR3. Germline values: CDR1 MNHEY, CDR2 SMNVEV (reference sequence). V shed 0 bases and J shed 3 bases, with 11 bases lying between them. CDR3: CASSLSNRGYTEAFF. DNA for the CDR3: TGTGCCAGCAGTTTATCGAATCGGGGTTACACTGAAGCTTTCTTT.

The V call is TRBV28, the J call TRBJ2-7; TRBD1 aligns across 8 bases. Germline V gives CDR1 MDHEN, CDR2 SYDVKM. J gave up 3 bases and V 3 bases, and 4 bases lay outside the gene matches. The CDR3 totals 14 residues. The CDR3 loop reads CASSFFDRGYEQYF. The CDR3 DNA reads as TGTGCCAGCAGTTTCTTTGACAGGGGCTACGAGCAGTACTTC.

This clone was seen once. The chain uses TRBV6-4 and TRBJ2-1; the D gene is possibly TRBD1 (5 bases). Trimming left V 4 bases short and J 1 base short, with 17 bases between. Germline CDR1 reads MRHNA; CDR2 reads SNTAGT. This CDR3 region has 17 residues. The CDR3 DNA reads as TGTGCCAGCAGTGCCAGCATTGGGGCAGGGTCCTACAATGAGCAGTTCTTC. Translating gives CASSASIGAGSYNEQFF.

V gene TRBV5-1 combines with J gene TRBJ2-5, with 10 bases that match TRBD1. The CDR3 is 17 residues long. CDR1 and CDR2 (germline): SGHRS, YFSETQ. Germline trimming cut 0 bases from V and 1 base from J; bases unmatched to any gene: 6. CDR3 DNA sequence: TGCGCCAGCAGCTTGGGTGGACAGGGGGGAGCCCAAGAGACCCAGTACTTC. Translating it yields CASSLGGQGGAQETQYF.

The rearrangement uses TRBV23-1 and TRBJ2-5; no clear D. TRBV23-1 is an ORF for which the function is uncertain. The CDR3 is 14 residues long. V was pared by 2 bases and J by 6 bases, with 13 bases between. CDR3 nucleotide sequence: TGCGCCAGCAGTCAACCGGGTTGGAGTAAGACCCAGTACTTC. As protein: CASSQPGWSKTQYF.

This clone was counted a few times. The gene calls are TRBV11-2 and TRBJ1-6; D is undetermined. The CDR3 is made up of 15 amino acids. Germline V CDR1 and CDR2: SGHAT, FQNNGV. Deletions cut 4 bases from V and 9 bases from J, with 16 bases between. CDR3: CASSSVDGLASPLHF. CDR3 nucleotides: TGTGCCAGCAGCTCCGTAGATGGTCTTGCTTCACCCCTCCACTTT. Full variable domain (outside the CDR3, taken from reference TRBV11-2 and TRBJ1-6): EAGVAQSPRYKIIEKRQSVAFWCNPISGHATLYWYQQILGQGPKLLIQFQNNGVVDDSQLPKDRFSAERLKGVDSTLKIQPAKLEDSAVYLCASSSVDGLASPLHFGNGTRLTVT.

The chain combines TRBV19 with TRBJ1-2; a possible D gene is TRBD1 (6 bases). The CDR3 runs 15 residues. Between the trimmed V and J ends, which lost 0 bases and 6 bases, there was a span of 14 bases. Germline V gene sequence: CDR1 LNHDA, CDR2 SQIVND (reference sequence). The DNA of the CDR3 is TGTGCCAGTAGTATAGATAGGAGGGGGACTAATGGCTACACCTTC. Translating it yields CASSIDRRGTNGYTF.